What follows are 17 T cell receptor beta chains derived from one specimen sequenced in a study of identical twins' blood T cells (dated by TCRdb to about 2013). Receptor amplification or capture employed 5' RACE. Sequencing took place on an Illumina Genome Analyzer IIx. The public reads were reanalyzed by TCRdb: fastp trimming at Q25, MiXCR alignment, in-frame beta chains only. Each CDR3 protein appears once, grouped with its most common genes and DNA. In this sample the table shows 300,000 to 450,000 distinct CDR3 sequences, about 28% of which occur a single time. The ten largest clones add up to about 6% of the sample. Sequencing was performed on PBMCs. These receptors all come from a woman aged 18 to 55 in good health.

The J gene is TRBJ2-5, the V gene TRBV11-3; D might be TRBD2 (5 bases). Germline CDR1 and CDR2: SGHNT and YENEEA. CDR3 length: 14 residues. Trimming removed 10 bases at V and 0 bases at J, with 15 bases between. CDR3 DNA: TGTGCCAACCCGGGGTCAACGTACCAAGAGACCCAGTACTTC. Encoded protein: CANPGSTYQETQYF.

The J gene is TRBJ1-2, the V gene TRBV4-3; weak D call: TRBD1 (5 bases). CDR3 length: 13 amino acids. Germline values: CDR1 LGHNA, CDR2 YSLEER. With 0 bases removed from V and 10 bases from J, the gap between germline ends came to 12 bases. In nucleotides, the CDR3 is TGCGCCAGCAGCCAAGATCTGAGCAGGGCCTACACCTTC. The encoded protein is CASSQDLSRAYTF.

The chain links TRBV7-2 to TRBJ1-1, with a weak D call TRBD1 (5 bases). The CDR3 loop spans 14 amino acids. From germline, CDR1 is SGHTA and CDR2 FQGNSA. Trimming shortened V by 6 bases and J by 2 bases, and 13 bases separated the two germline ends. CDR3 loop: CASRRIQGNTEAFF. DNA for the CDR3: TGTGCCAGCAGGCGGATTCAGGGAAACACTGAAGCTTTCTTT. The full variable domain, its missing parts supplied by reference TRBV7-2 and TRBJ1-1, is GAGVSQSPSNKVTEKGKDVELRCDPISGHTALYWYRQSLGQGLEFLIYFQGNSAPDKSGLPSDRFSAERTGGSVSTLTIQRTQQEDSAVYLCASRRIQGNTEAFFGQGTRLTVV.

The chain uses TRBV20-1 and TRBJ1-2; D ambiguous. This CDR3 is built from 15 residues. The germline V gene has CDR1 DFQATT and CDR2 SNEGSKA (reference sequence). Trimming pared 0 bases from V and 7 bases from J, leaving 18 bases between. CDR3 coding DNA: TGCAGTGCTAGAGATTCGGGCATCGGGAGACGTGGCTACACCTTC. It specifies CSARDSGIGRRGYTF.

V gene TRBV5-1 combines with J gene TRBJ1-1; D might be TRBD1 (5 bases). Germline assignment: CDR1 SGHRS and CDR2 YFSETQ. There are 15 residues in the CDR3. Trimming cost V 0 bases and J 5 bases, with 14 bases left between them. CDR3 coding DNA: TGCGCCAGCAGCTTGGGTATTGGGGGGGGGACTGAAGCTTTCTTT. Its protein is CASSLGIGGGTEAFF. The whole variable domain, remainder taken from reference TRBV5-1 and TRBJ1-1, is KAGVTQTPRYLIKTRGQQVTLSCSPISGHRSVSWYQQTPGQGLQFLFEYFSETQRNKGNFPGRFSGRQFSNSRSEMNVSTLELGDSALYLCASSLGIGGGTEAFFGQGTRLTVV.

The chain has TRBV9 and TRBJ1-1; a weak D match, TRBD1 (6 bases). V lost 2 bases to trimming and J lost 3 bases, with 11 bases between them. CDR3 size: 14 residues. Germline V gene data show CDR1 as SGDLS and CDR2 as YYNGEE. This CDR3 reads CASSVRGGDTEAFF. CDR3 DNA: TGTGCCAGCAGCGTTAGGGGGGGGGACACTGAAGCTTTCTTT.

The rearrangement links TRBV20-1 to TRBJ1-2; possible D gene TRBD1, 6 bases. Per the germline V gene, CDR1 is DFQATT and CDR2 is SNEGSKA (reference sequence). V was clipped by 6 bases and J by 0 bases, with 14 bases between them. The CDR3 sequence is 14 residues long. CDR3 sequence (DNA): TGCAGTGCATCGGACAGCTATCCTAACTATGGCTACACCTTC. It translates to CSASDSYPNYGYTF.

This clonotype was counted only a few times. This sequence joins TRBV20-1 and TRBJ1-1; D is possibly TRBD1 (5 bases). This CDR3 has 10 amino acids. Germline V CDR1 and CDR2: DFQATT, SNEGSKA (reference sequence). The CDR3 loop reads CIASAGGAFF. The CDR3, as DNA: TGCATAGCGTCCGCCGGGGGAGCTTTCTTT.

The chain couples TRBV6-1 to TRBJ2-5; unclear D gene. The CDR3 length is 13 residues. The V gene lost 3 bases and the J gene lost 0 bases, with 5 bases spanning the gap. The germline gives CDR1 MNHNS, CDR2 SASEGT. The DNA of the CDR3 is TGTGCCAGCAGTGATCCGTACCAAGAGACCCAGTACTTC. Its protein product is CASSDPYQETQYF.

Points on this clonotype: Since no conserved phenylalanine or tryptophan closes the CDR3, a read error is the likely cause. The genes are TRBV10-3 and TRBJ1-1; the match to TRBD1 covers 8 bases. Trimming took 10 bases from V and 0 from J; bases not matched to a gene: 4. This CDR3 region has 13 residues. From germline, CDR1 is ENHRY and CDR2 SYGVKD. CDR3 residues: CATRGQVNTEAFL. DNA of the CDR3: TGTGCCACCCGGGGACAGGTGAACACTGAAGCTTTCCTT.

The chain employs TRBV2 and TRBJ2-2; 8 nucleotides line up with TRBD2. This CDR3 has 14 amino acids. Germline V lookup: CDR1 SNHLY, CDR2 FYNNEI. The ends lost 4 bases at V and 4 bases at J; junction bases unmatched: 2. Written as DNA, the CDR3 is TGTGCCAGCAGTGGACGGGGGGGCACCGGGGAGCTGTTTTTT. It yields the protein CASSGRGGTGELFF.

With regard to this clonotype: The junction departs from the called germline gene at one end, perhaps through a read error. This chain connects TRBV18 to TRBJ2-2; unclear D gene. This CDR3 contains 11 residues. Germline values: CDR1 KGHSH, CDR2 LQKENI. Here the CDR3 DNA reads TGTGCCCGCTCACCACCCGGGGAGCTGTTTTTT. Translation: CARSPPGELFF.

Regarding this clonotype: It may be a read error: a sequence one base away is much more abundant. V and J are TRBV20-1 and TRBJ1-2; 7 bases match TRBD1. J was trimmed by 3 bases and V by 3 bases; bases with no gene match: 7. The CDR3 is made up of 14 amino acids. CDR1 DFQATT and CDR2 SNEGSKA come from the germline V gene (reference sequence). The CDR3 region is CSARGGQRDYGYTF. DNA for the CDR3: TGCAGTGCTAGGGGGGGACAGAGAGACTATGGCTACACCTTC.

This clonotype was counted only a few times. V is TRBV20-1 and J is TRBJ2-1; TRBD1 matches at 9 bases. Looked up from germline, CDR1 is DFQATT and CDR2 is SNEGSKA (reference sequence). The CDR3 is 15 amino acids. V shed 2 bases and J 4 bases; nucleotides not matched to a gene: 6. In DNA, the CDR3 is TGCAGTGCTAGACCCCGGGACAGGGTTTACAATGAGCAGTTCTTC. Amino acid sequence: CSARPRDRVYNEQFF.

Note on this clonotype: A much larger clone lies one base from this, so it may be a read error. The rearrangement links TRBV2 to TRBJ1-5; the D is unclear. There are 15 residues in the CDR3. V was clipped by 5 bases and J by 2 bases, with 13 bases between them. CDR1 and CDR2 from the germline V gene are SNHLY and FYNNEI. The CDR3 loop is CASSQVGFGNQPQHF. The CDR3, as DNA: TGTGCCAGCAGTCAGGTAGGCTTCGGCAATCAGCCCCAGCATTTT.

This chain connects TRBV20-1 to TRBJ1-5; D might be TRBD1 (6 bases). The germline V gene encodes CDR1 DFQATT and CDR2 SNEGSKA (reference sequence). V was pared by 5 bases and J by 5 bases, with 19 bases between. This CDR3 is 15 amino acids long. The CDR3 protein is CSAPSGGQLDQPQHF. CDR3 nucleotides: TGCAGTGCTCCCTCGGGAGGACAGCTAGATCAGCCCCAGCATTTT.

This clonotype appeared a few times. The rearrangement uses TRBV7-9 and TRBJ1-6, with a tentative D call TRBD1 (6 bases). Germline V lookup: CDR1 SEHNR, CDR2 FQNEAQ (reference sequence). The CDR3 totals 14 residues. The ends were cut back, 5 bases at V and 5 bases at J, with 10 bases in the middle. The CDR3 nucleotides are TGTGCCAGCAGCCCGTGGACAGATAATTCACCCCTCCACTTT. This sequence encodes CASSPWTDNSPLHF.